This TCR beta chain emerged from a study of CD8+CD57+ T cells in acquired aplastic anemia listed by TCRdb under 2018. Regarding the complete study: DNA extracted from sorted CD4+ and CD8+ cells had a mean of roughly 3.4 ug, with a range of 0.2 to 27.4 ug. A CD8+CD57+ expansion meant a frequency higher than the mean frequency seen in healthy subjects.

The germline V gene (reference sequence) supplies CDR1 LNHDA and CDR2 SQIVND. V was cut back by 0 bases and J by 9 bases, leaving a gap of 9 bases between them. Spanning cysteine to phenylalanine, the CDR3 consists of 13 amino acids. The DNA shown is the 39-base CDR3, in frame from base 1. What the work shows at the level of the full study, not this receptor alone: Although 25 to 30 CD8+ CDR3 sequences were shared by patients and controls, these sequences appeared highly expressed in patients and within the immunodominant clones of patients. No significant difference in CD8+ Simpson's diversity was found between patients and healthy controls (P=0.060).

TCR beta VDJ combination and CDR3 sequence profiling used genomic DNA as the template. An Illumina HiSeq 2000 was used for TCR repertoire sequencing. The published analysis was carried out like this. Repertoire assessment relied on Simpson's diversity index, CDR3 size and DJ length profiles, and TRBV/TRBJ rearrangement plots. The most abundant DNA sequence in the deep sequencing data was taken as the immunodominant clone. CDR3 amino acid sequences were screened for sharing across subjects and were compared with published repertoires and the VDJdb database. In-frame beta chains were kept once TCRdb had trimmed the public reads at Q25 with fastp and called clones with MiXCR. For every CDR3 protein sequence, its rows merge into one entry that carries the most common genes and DNA. TCRdb's processing, not the study's, gives the V and J calls here. Here the sample has about 120,000 distinct CDR3 sequences; approximately 61% occur a single time. Together, the top ten hold roughly 28% of the sample.

Patients chosen for sequencing had shown expansion of CD8+CD57+ cells by flow cytometry. Severe acquired aplastic anemia was diagnosed in all patients according to International Study of Aplastic Anemia and Agranulocytosis and Camitta criteria. At the time blood was sampled, none of the patients had received any therapy. In this study, sorted CD4+ and CD8+ T cells from the blood of healthy subjects and of severe aplastic anemia patients had their TCR repertoires deep-sequenced. In the USA, patient enrollment took place under clinicaltrials.gov protocols 00001620, 01623167, 00001397, 00071045, 00081523 and 00961064. Ficoll-Paque density gradient centrifugation was used to isolate peripheral blood mononuclear cells. Before DNA extraction, CD4+ and CD8+ T cells were sorted with FACS or magnetic beads. Remarks on this clonotype: The antigen it recognizes is unknown. The input lacks base qualities; no much larger clone sits a single base away.

The clonotype was recovered from a human donor with aplastic anemia. The sequencing input was sorted CD4+, CD8+, or CD8+CD57+ T cells (not recorded which) from PBMCs. The chain was built from TRBV19 and TRBJ2-1, with TRBD2 as a weak D call on 5 bases. The CDR3 is CASSIDRRGEQFF. The sequence in DNA is TGTGCCAGTAGTATAGATCGTCGGGGTGAGCAGTTCTTC.